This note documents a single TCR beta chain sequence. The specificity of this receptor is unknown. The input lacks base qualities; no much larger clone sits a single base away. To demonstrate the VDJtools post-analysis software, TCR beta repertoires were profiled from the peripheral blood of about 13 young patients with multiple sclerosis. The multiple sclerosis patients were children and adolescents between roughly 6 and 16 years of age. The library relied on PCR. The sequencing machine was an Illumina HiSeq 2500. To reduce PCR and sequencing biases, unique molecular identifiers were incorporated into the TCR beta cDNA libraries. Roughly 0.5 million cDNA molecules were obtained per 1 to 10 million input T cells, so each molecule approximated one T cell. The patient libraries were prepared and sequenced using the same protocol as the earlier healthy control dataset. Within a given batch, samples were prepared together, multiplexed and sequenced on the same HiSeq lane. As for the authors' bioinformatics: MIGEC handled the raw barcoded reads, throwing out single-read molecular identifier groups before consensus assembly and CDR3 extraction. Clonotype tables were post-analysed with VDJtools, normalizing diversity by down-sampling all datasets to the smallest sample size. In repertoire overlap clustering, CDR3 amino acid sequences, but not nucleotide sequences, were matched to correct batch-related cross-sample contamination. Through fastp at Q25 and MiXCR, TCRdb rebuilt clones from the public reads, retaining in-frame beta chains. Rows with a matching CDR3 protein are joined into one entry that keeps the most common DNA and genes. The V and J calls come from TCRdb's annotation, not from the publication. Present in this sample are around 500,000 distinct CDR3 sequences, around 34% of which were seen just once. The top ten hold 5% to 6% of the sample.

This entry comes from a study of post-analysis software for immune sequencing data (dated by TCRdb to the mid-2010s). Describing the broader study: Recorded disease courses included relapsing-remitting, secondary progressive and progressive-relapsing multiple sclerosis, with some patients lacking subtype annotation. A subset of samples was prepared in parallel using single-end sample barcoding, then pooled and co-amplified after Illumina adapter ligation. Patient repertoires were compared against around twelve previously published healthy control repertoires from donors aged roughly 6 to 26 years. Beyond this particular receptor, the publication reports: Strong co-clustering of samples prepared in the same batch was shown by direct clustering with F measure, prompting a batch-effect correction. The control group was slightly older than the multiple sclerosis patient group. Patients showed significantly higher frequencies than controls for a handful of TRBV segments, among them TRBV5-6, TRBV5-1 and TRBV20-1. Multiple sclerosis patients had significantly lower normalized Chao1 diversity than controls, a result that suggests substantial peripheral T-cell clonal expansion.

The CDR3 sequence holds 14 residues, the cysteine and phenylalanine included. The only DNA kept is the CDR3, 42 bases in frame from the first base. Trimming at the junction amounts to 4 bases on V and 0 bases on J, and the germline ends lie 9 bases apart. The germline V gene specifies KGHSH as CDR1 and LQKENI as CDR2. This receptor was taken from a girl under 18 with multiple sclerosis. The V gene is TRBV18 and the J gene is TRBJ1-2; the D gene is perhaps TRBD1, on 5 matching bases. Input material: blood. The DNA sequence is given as TGTGCCAGCTCACTGGACATGGCTAACTATGGCTACACCTTC. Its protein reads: CASSLDMANYGYTF.